The clone carrying this T cell receptor (beta chain) has a handful of counts. Its cognate antigen is unknown. Using its own MiXCR run on the 5' RACE reads, TCRdb lists one record per CDR3 protein. The data contain about 290,000 distinct CDR3 sequences, under 20% of them seen just once; the ten biggest clones take up roughly 23%. The data belong to a study of T-cell memory formation after mild COVID-19. Study-level findings and limits: Certain responding clones were present in pre-infection memory, suggesting participation of cross-reactive memory. CD4+ clones that contracted lay mainly in CM and EM; CD8+ ones lay in EMRA.

This TCR was recovered from a man aged 18 to 30 who had mild COVID-19 (a few samples of this study predate the infection). Cell type and time point are not known. Sequences were obtained from PBMCs or a T cell subset sorted from them (not recorded which).

CDR3 sequence reads: CASSREGGSNTEAFF. The CDR3 DNA reads as TGTGCCAGCAGCAGGGAGGGGGGGTCGAACACTGAAGCTTTCTTT. The genes are TRBV5-4 and TRBJ1-1, with D maybe TRBD1 (6 bases). CDR1 and CDR2 from the germline V gene are SGHNT and YYREEE (reference sequence). The ends were cut back, 4 bases at V and 1 base at J, with 14 bases in the middle. The CDR3 contains 15 residues.